In its sample, the clone carrying this T cell receptor (beta chain) was seen a few times. What it binds is not known. This CDR3 spans 15 amino acids. V gave up 3 bases and J gave up 0 bases, with 8 bases separating them. The germline CDR1 and CDR2 sequences are KGHDR and SFDVKD. Time point defined: patch test 2, 6 weeks after DPC sensitization. The treatment was: therapeutic diphenylcyclopropenone sensitization with weekly scalp DPC. Prior to application of each patch test, blood was drawn. This record comes from a study of human T cells and chemical hapten exposure. Turning to the study itself: Donors were sensitized with 2% DPC on the upper inner arm.

General observations from the study: A positive correlation with patch test score was shown by PT1 expanded TCR counts.

TCRdb ran MiXCR on the RACE reads and lists one entry per CDR3 protein. The table lists tens of thousands of distinct CDR3 sequences, 9.5% to 11% of them singletons. The chain recombines TRBV24-1 with TRBJ2-1; no definite D call. The TCR was taken from a man aged 40-49 years with alopecia areata. Some clones in this sample may be carry-over from other donors' samples. The sample was whole blood, taken in connection with sensitization to the hapten diphenylcyclopropenone (DPC). The CDR3 DNA is TGTGCCACCAGTGATCTAGAATCCTCCTACAATGAGCAGTTCTTC. This sequence encodes CATSDLESSYNEQFF.